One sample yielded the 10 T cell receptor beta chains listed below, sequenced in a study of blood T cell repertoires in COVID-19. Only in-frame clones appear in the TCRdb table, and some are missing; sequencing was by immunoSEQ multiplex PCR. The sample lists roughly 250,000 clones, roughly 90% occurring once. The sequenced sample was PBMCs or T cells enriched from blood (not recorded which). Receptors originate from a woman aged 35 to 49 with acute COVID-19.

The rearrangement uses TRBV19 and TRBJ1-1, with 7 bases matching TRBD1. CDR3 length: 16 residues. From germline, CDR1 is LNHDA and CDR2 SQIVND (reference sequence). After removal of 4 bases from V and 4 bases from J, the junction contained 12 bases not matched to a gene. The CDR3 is CASSTARIEGATEAFF. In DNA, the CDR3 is TGTGCCAGTAGTACGGCCCGCATTGAGGGGGCCACTGAAGCTTTCTTT.

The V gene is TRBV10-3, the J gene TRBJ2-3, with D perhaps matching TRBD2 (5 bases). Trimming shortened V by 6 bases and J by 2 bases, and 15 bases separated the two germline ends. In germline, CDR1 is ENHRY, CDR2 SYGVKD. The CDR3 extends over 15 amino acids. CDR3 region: CAIRGGERITDTQYF. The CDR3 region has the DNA TGTGCCATCAGGGGTGGGGAGCGGATCACAGATACGCAGTATTTT.

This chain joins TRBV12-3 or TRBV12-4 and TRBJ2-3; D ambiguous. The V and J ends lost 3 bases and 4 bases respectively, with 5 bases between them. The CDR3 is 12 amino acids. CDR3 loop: CASSLTADTQYF. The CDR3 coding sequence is TGTGCCAGCAGTTTGACTGCAGATACGCAGTATTTT.

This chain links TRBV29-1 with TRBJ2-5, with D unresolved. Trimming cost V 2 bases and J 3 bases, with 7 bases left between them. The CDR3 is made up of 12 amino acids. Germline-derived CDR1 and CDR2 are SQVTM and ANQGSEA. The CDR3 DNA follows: TGCAGCGTTGAACCCCCCAAAGAGACCCAGTACTTC. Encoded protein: CSVEPPKETQYF.

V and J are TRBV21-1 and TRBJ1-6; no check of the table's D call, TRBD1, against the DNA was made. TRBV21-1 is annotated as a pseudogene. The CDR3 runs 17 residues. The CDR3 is CASSAEGQFSYNSPLHF. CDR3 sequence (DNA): TGTGCCAGCAGCGCCGAGGGACAGTTCTCCTATAATTCACCCCTCCACTTT.

The CDR3 spells CASSFGGDQETQYF. The CDR3 DNA reads TGTGCCAGCAGCTTTGGCGGGGACCAAGAGACCCAGTACTTC. The chain employs TRBV7-9 and TRBJ2-5; D may be TRBD2 (6 bases). The CDR3 spans 14 residues. Trimming took 3 bases from V and 0 from J, leaving 8 bases between them. CDR1 and CDR2 (germline): SEHNR, FQNEAQ (reference sequence).

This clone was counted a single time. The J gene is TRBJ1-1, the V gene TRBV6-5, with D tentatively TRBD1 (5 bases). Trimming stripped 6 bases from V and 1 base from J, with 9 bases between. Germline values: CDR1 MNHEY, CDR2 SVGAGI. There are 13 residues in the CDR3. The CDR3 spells CASSGGANTEAFF. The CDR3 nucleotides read TGTGCCAGCAGCGGTGGGGCGAACACTGAAGCTTTCTTT.

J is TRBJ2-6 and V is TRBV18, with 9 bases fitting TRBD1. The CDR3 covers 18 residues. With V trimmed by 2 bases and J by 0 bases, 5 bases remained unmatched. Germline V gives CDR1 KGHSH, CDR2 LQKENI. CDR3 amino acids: CASSPSDRGSSGANVLTF. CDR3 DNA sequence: TGTGCCAGCTCACCATCGGACAGGGGAAGCTCTGGGGCCAACGTCCTGACTTTC.

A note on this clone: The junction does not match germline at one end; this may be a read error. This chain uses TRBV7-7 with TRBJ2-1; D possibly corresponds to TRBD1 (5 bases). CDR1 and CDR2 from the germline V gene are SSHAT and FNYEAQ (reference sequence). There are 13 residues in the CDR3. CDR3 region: CASSLEDRSEQFF. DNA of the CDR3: TGTGCTAGCAGCTTAGAAGACAGATCTGAGCAGTTCTTC.

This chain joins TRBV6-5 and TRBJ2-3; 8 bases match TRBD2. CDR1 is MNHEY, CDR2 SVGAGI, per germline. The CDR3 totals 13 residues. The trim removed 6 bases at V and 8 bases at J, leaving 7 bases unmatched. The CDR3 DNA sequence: TGTGCCAGCAGGAGCGGGAGTGTTGGTACGCAGTATTTT. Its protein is CASRSGSVGTQYF.